Each of the 17 T cell receptor beta chains below was sequenced from the same sample in a study of graft-versus-host responses after intestinal transplantation. Measured with immunoSEQ multiplex PCR; TCRdb has only the in-frame clones, and not every one. The sample has 90,000 to 100,000 clones, about 91% seen once. Antigens for these TCRs are unknown. This sample comprised unstimulated CD8+ T cells sorted from spleen or lymph node cells, obtained before intestinal transplant. These receptors were obtained from a human donor who received an intestinal transplant.

DNA of the CDR3: TGCGCCAGCAGTGGCCGGGACACCGGGGAGCTGTTTTTT. Encoded protein: CASSGRDTGELFF. This chain connects TRBV10-1 to TRBJ2-2; D call uncertain. The CDR3 length is 13 residues. V lost 4 bases and J 3 bases, leaving 6 bases between the germline ends. Germline V gene lookup returns CDR1 WNHNN and CDR2 SYGVQD (reference sequence).

The chain joins TRBV6-5 to TRBJ2-7; TRBD2 matches at 7 bases. The CDR3 covers 15 residues. J gave up 2 bases and V 7 bases, and 11 bases lay outside the gene matches. Per the germline V gene, CDR1 is MNHEY and CDR2 is SVGAGI. CDR3 amino acids: CASMVAGLETYEQYF. In nucleotides, the CDR3 is TGTGCCAGCATGGTAGCGGGCTTAGAGACCTACGAGCAGTACTTC.

The chain has TRBV28 and TRBJ2-3; TRBD1 is a possible D gene (6 bases). The CDR3 has 13 amino acids. Trimming shortened V by 6 bases and J by 6 bases, and 13 bases separated the two germline ends. Looked up from germline, CDR1 is MDHEN and CDR2 is SYDVKM. CDR3 DNA: TGTGCCAGCAGCAAGGGGGAAGAGGATACGCAGTATTTT. Translation gives CASSKGEEDTQYF.

This clone was recorded only once. The chain carries TRBV11-3 and TRBJ1-4; 7 bases match TRBD1. In germline, CDR1 is SGHNT, CDR2 YENEEA. The CDR3 length is 19 residues. The V segment lost 2 bases and the J segment 4 bases; nucleotides outside the gene matches: 16. CDR3 sequence reads: CASSLIPGQQDNCNEKLFF. The CDR3 DNA follows: TGTGCCAGCAGCTTAATCCCGGGACAGCAAGACAACTGTAATGAAAAACTGTTTTTT.

The chain combines TRBV29-1 with TRBJ2-7; no definite D call. The V end lost 4 bases, the J end lost 3 bases, and 13 bases lay between the germline ends. This CDR3 contains 13 residues. From germline, CDR1 is SQVTM and CDR2 ANQGSEA. As DNA, the CDR3 is TGCAGCGTTGTTTTTCAGACGGGCTACGAGCAGTACTTC. It encodes CSVVFQTGYEQYF.

This rearrangement joins TRBV6-5 to TRBJ1-1; the D is unclear. The V end was cut by 2 bases, the J end by 1 base, with 5 bases between. This CDR3 contains 13 residues. Germline loops: CDR1 MNHEY, CDR2 SVGAGI. The DNA for the CDR3 is TGTGCCAGCAGTTACGAGTGGAACACTGAAGCTTTCTTT. Its protein product is CASSYEWNTEAFF.

The chain employs TRBV5-5 and TRBJ2-2, with D unresolved. Germline V gene lookup returns CDR1 SGHKS and CDR2 YYEKEE (reference sequence). Trimming shortened V by 1 base and J by 4 bases, and 8 bases separated the two germline ends. This CDR3 spans 14 amino acids. The CDR3 sequence: CASSLRRSTGELFF. The CDR3 bases are TGTGCCAGCAGCTTGCGGCGGAGCACCGGGGAGCTGTTTTTT.

The V call is TRBV28, the J call TRBJ2-3; 14 bases align to TRBD2. CDR3 length: 14 amino acids. After removal of 5 bases from V and 5 bases from J, the junction contained 0 bases not matched to a gene. The V gene's germline CDR1 is MDHEN and CDR2 SYDVKM. CDR3 region: CASSGTSGRDTQYF. In nucleotides, the CDR3 is TGTGCCAGCAGTGGGACTAGCGGGAGAGATACGCAGTATTTT.

This rearrangement joins TRBV19 to TRBJ2-3; TRBD1 matches 8 bases. CDR3 size: 13 residues. The germline gives CDR1 LNHDA, CDR2 SQIVND (reference sequence). The V and J ends lost 6 bases and 5 bases, in that order; junction bases with no gene match: 4. The DNA for the CDR3 is TGTGCCAGTAGCGACAGGGGAAGAGATACGCAGTATTTT. This translates into CASSDRGRDTQYF.

This clone came up a few times. This chain connects TRBV6-5 to TRBJ2-1; maybe TRBD2 (5 bases). The CDR3 loop spans 14 amino acids. Trimming took 2 bases from V and 2 from J, leaving 7 bases between them. Germline values: CDR1 MNHEY, CDR2 SVGAGI. The CDR3 DNA reads as TGTGCCAGCAGTTACGGGAGTCCCTACAATGAGCAGTTCTTC. Its translation: CASSYGSPYNEQFF.

The rearrangement uses TRBV4-1 and TRBJ2-5, with 8 nucleotides matching TRBD2. The J segment lost 2 bases and the V segment lost 2 bases, leaving 4 bases of the junction unmatched. The germline V gene encodes CDR1 MGHRA and CDR2 YSYEKL. The CDR3 length is 15 residues. The CDR3: CASSQPTSGQETQYF. In nucleotides, the CDR3 is TGCGCCAGCAGCCAACCTACTAGCGGTCAAGAGACCCAGTACTTC.

The CDR3 DNA is TGTGCCAGTAGTATCGGGACAGCGAACACCGGGGAGCTGTTTTTT. It encodes CASSIGTANTGELFF. The chain has TRBV19 and TRBJ2-2; 7 bases map to TRBD1. Germline V CDR1 and CDR2: LNHDA, SQIVND (reference sequence). This CDR3 has 15 residues. V trimming: 3 bases; J trimming: 0 bases; junction bases outside the gene matches: 1.

This chain links TRBV5-1 with TRBJ2-3; a weak D match, TRBD1 (5 bases). Looked up from germline, CDR1 is SGHRS and CDR2 is YFSETQ. V lost 7 bases, J lost 3 bases, and 15 bases lay in between. The CDR3 loop spans 14 amino acids. CDR3 DNA: TGCGCCAGCGGCATACGACAGTTTACAGATACGCAGTATTTT. The encoded protein is CASGIRQFTDTQYF.

This sequence joins TRBV29-1 and TRBJ1-1; TRBD1 aligns across 9 bases. The length of the CDR3 is 12 residues. V shed 4 bases, J shed 6 bases, and the junction held 3 bases outside the gene matches. Germline V gives CDR1 SQVTM, CDR2 ANQGSEA. CDR3 region: CSVGTGVPEAFF. CDR3 coding DNA: TGCAGCGTTGGGACAGGGGTACCTGAAGCTTTCTTT.

V usage is TRBV10-3 and J usage is TRBJ2-7, with 9 bases matching TRBD1. With V trimmed by 7 bases and J by 1 base, 8 bases remained unmatched. Germline CDR1 is ENHRY and CDR2 is SYGVKD. The CDR3 sequence is 15 residues long. The CDR3 loop reads CAITPEDRGSYEQYF. CDR3 DNA: TGTGCCATCACCCCCGAGGACAGGGGTTCCTACGAGCAGTACTTC.

V and J are TRBV7-6 and TRBJ2-1; 10 nucleotides align to TRBD2. Germline V CDR1 and CDR2: SGHVS, FNYEAQ. CDR3 length equals 17 residues. V dropped 2 bases and J dropped 5; count of bases not matched to a gene: 9. The CDR3 here is CASSLRPGTSENNEQFF. CDR3 DNA: TGTGCCAGCAGCTTACGTCCCGGGACTAGCGAGAACAATGAGCAGTTCTTC.

The chain uses TRBV4-2 and TRBJ2-7, with D maybe TRBD2 (5 bases). The CDR3 consists of 13 residues. Deletions cut 6 bases from V and 0 bases from J, with 9 bases between. CDR1 and CDR2 from the germline V gene are LGHNA and YNFKEQ. The CDR3 loop reads CASRDSSSYEQYF. The CDR3 DNA sequence: TGTGCCAGCAGGGACTCGAGCTCCTACGAGCAGTACTTC.